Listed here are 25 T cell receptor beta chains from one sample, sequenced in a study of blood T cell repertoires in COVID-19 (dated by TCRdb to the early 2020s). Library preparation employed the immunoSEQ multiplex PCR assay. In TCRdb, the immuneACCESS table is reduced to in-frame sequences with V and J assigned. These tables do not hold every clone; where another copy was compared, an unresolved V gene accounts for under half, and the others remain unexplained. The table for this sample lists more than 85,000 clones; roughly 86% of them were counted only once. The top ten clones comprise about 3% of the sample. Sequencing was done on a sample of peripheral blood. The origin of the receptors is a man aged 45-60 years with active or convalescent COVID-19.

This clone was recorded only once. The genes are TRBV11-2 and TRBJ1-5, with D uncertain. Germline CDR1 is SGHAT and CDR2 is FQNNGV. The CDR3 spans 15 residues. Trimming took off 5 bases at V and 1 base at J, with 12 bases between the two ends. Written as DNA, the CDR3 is TGTGCCAGCAGCCTCGAGGCGGGAAGCAATCAGCCCCAGCATTTT. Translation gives CASSLEAGSNQPQHF.

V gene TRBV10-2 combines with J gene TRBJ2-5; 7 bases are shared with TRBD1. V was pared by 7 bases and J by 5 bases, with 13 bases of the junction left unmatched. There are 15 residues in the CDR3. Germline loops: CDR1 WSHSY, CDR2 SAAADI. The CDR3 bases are TGCGCCAGCATTGCGTCTCGGACAGGTGGGGAGACCCAGTACTTC. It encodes CASIASRTGGETQYF.

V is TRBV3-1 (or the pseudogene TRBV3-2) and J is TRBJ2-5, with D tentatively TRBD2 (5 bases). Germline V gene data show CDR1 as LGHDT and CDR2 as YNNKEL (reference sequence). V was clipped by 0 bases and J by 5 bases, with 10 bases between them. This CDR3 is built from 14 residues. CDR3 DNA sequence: TGTGCCAGCAGCCAAGATCTGGAGGTCGAGACCCAGTACTTC. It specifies CASSQDLEVETQYF.

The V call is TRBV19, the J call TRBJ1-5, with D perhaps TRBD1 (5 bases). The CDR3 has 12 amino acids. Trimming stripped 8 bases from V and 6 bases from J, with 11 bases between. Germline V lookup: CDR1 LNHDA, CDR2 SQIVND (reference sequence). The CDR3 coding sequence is TGTGCCAGTGGCAGGGTGGGTCAGCCCCAGCATTTT. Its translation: CASGRVGQPQHF.

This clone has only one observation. CDR3 region: CASSVGGPSGGQPQHF. DNA of the CDR3: TGTGCCAGTAGTGTAGGGGGGCCGTCCGGGGGGCAGCCCCAGCATTTT. This sequence joins TRBV19 and TRBJ1-5, with D perhaps TRBD1 (6 bases). CDR3 length: 16 amino acids. The V end lost 5 bases, the J end lost 7 bases, and 21 bases lay between the germline ends. Per the germline V gene, CDR1 is LNHDA and CDR2 is SQIVND (reference sequence). The full variable domain, in which reference TRBV19 and TRBJ1-5 provide the parts outside the CDR3, is DGGITQSPKYLFRKEGQNVTLSCEQNLNHDAMYWYRQDPGQGLRLIYYSQIVNDFQKGDIAEGYSVSREKKESFPLTVTSAQKNPTAFYLCASSVGGPSGGQPQHFGDGTRLSIL.

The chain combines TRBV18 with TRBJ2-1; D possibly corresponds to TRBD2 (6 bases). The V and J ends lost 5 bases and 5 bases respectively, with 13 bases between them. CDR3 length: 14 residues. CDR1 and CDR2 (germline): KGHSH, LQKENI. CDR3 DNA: TGTGCCAGCTCAACGGGGGTGGGAAACAATGAGCAGTTCTTC. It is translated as CASSTGVGNNEQFF.

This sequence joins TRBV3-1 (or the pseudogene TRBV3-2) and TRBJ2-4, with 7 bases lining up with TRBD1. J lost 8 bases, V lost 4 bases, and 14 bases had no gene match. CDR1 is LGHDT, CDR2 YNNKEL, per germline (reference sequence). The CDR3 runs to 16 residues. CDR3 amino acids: CASSRGANRGWDIQYF. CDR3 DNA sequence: TGTGCCAGCAGCCGAGGGGCTAACAGGGGTTGGGACATTCAGTACTTC.

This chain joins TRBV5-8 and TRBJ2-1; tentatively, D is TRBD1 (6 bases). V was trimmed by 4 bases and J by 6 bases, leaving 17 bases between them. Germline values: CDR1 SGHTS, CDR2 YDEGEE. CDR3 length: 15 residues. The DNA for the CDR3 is TGTGCCAGCAGCCCTGCGATGAGCAGGGGCAATGAGCAGTTCTTC. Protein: CASSPAMSRGNEQFF.

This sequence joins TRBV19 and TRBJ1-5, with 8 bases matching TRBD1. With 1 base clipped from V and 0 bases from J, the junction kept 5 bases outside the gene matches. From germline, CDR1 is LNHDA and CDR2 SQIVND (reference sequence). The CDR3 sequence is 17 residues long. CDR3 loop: CASSIAGGASSNQPQHF. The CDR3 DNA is TGTGCCAGTAGTATAGCAGGGGGCGCTTCTAGCAATCAGCCCCAGCATTTT.

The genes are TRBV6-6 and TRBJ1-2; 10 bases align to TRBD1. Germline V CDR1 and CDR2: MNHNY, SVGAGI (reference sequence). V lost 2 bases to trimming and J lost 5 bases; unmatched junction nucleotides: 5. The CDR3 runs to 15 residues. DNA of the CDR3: TGTGCCAGCAGTTACCCACCGGGACAGGGGTATGGCTACACCTTC. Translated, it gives CASSYPPGQGYGYTF.

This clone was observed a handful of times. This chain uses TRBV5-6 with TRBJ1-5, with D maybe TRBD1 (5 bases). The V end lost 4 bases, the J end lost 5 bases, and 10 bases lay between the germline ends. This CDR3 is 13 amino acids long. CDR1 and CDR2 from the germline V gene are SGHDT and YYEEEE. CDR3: CASSPGGDQPQHF. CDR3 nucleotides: TGTGCCAGCAGCCCGGGAGGGGATCAGCCCCAGCATTTT.

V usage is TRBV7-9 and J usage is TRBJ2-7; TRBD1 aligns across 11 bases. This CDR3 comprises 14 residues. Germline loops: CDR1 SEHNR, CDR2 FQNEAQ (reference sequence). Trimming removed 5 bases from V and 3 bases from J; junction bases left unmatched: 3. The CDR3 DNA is TGTGCCAGCAGCATTGGGACAGGGGGCTACGAGCAGTACTTC. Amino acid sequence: CASSIGTGGYEQYF.

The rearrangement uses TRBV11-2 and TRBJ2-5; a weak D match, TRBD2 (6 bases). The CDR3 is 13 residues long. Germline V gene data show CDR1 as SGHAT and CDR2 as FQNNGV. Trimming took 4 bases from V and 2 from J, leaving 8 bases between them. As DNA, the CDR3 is TGTGCCAGCAGCTACGGACTACAAGAGACCCAGTACTTC. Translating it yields CASSYGLQETQYF.

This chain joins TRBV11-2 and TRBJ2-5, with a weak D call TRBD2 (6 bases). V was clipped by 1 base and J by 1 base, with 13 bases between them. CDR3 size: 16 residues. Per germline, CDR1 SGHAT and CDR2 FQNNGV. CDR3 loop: CASSLVSSALQETQYF. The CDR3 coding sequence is TGTGCCAGCAGCTTAGTTTCTAGCGCCCTCCAAGAGACCCAGTACTTC.

DNA of the CDR3: TGTGCCAGCAACAGGGGGCTTAATGGCAATCAGCCCCAGCATTTT. Residues: CASNRGLNGNQPQHF. This chain uses TRBV2 with TRBJ1-5; TRBD1 agrees at 9 bases. Germline CDR1 is SNHLY and CDR2 is FYNNEI. CDR3 length equals 15 residues. The J segment lost 2 bases and the V segment lost 7 bases, leaving 6 bases of the junction unmatched.

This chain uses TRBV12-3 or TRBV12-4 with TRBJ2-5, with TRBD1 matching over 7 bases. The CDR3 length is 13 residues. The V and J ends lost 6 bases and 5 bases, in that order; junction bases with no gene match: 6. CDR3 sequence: CASRLTGVETQYF. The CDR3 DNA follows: TGTGCCAGCAGACTTACAGGGGTGGAGACCCAGTACTTC.

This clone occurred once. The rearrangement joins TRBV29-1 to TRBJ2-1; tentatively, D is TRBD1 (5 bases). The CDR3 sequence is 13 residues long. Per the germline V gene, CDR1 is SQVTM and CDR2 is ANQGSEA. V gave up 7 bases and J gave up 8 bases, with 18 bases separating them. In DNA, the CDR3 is TGCAGCGGGGGCTTCTCTACTTCTGATGAGCAGTTCTTC. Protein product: CSGGFSTSDEQFF.

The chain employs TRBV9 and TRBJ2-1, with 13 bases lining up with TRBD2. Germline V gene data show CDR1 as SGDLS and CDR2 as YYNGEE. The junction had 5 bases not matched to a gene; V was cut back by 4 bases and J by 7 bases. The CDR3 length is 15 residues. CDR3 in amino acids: CASSPRTSGGNEQFF. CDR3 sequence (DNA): TGTGCCAGCAGCCCTCGGACTAGCGGGGGTAATGAGCAGTTCTTC.

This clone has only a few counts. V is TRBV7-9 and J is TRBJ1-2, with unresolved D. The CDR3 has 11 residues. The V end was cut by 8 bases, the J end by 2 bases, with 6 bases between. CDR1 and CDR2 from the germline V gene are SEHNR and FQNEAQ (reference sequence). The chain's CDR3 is CASPGNYGYTF. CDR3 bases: TGTGCCAGCCCGGGGAACTATGGCTACACCTTC.

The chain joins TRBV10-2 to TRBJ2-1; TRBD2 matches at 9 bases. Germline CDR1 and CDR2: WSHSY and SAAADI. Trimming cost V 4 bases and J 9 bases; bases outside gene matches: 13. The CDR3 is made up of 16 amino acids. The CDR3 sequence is CASSGSGGGGAFEQFF. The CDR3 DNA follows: TGCGCCAGCAGTGGGAGCGGGGGCGGGGGGGCTTTTGAGCAGTTCTTC.

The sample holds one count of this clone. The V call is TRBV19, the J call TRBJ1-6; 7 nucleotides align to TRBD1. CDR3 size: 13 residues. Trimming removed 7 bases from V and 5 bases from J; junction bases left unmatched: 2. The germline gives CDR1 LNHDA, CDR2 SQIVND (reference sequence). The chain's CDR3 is CASTDRDNSPLHF. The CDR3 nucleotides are TGTGCCAGTACCGACAGGGATAATTCACCCCTCCACTTT.

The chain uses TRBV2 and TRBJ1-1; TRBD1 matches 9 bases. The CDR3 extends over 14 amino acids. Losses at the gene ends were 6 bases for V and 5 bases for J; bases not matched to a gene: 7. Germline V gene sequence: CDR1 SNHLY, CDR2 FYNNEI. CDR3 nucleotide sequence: TGTGCCAGCAGGGGAACAGGGGGCGTAACTGAAGCTTTCTTT. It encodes CASRGTGGVTEAFF.

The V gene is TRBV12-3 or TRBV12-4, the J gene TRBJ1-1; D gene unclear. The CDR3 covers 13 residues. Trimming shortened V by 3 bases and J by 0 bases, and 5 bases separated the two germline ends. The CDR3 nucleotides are TGTGCCAGCAGTTTTTCCATGAACACTGAAGCTTTCTTT. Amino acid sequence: CASSFSMNTEAFF.

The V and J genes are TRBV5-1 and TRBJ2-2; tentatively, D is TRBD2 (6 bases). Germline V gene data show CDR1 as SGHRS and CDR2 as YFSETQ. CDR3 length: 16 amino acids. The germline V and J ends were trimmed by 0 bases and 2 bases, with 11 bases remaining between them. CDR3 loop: CASSLASGLNTGELFF. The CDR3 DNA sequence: TGCGCCAGCAGCTTGGCCTCGGGACTCAACACCGGGGAGCTGTTTTTT.

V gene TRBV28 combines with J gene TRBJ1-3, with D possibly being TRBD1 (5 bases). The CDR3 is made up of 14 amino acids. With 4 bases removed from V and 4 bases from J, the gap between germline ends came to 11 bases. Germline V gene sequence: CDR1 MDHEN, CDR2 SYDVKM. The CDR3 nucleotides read TGTGCCAGCAGTTCGTTACGACAGGGAAACACCATATATTTT. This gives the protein CASSSLRQGNTIYF.